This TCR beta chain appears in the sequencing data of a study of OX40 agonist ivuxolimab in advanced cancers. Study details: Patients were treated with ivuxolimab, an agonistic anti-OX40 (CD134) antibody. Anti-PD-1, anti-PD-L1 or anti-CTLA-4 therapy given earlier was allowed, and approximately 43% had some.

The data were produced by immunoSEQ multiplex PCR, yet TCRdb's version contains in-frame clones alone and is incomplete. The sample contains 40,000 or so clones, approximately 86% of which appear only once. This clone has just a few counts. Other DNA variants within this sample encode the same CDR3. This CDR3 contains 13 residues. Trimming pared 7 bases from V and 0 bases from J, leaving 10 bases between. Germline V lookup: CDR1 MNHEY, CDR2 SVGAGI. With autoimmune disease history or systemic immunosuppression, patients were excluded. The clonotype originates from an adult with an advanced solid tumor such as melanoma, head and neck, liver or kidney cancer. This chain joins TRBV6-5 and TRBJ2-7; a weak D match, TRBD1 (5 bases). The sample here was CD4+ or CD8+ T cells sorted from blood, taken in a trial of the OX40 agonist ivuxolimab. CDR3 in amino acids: CASTPTDSYEQYF. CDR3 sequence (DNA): TGTGCCAGCACCCCGACAGACTCCTACGAGCAGTACTTC.